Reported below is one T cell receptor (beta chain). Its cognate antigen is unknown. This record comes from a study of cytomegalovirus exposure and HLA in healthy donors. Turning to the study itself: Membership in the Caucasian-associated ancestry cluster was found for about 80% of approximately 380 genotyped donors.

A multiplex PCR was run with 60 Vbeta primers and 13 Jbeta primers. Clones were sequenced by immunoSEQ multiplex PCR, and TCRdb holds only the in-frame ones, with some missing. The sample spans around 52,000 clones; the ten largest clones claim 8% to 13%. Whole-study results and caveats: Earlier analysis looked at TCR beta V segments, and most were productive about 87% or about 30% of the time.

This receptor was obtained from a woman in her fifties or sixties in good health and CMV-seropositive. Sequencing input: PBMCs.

The CDR3 sequence is CASSYERTSPPYEQYF. CDR3 in DNA: TGTGCCAGCAGTTACGAGCGGACTAGCCCCCCCTACGAGCAGTACTTC. The chain joins TRBV6-6 to TRBJ2-7, with 8 bases matching TRBD2. This CDR3 has 16 amino acids. With 2 bases clipped from V and 2 bases from J, the junction kept 8 bases outside the gene matches. Germline V gives CDR1 MNHNY, CDR2 SVGAGI (reference sequence).